The sequence of this T cell receptor (beta chain) was determined in a study of CD8 T cells in ankylosing spondylitis (dated by TCRdb to 2017 to 2019). Regarding the study in general: T cell receptor beta repertoires were profiled in healthy donors and ankylosing spondylitis patients so that disease-linked TCR variants could be found. In total, the full study cohort was made up of nearly 110 healthy donors and roughly 27 ankylosing spondylitis patients. Peripheral blood was sampled, and synovial fluid was also collected from ankylosing spondylitis patients. Points the paper makes about the study in general: A CD8+ phenotype was shown by the disease-linked clones, which were found at relatively low frequencies in peripheral blood. Some TCR beta motif variants had previously been reported in synovial fluid and blood of reactive arthritis patients, which suggested common disease-initiation mechanisms. Blood from ankylosing spondylitis patients appeared to be characterized by a TCR beta motif composed of under 10 highly homologous amino acid variants. Significant enrichment of the disease-linked clones was reported in matched synovial fluid samples from ankylosing spondylitis patients.

Sequenced on an Illumina HiSeq 2500. Quantitative 5'-RACE with molecular barcodes was used to prepare TCR beta libraries. The authors' analysis ran thus. To identify disease-linked TCR variants, a new computational method was used, one built on a probabilistic model of VDJ rearrangement. TCRdb ran its own pipeline on the public reads, namely fastp trimming at Q25 and MiXCR clone calling, and kept in-frame beta chains. Rows are unified per CDR3 protein, each entry keeping the most common DNA and genes. These V and J calls originate from TCRdb's pipeline instead of the authors' own analysis. In all, the sample holds roughly 130,000 distinct CDR3 sequences, and over 6% of those were seen once. More than 10% of the sample goes to the ten largest clones. This clonotype was picked up many times. Its antigen remains undetermined. It has no much larger one-base neighbor in the sample; base qualities were not kept.

Taken from cysteine to phenylalanine, the CDR3 has 15 residues. Of all the DNA, just the CDR3 is kept, 45 bases in frame from base 1. V is shortened by 4 bases, J by 3 bases, and the region joining them spans 14 bases. Based on the germline V gene, the CDR1 and CDR2 sequences are SGDLS and YYNGEE. The rearrangement combines TRBV9 with TRBJ2-1, with TRBD1 as a weak D call on 5 bases. This TCR derives from a male donor with ankylosing spondylitis or in good health (not recorded which). Sequenced: blood, either unsorted or a sorted T cell fraction (not recorded which). The CDR3 has the sequence CASSPARVSYNEQFF. The sequenced DNA is TGTGCCAGCAGCCCCGCCAGGGTAAGCTACAATGAGCAGTTCTTC.